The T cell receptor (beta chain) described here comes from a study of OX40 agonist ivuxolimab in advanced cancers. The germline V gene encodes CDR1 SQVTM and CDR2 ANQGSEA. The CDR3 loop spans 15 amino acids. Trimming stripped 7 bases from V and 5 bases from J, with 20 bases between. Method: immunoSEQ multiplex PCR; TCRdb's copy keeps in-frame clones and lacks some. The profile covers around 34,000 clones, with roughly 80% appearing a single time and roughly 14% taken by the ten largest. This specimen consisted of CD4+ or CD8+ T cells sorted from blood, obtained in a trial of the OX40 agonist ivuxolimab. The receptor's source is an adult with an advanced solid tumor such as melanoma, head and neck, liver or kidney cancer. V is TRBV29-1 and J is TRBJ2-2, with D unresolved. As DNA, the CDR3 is TGCAGCGGCCAGGTCGGACGCACTGCTACCGGGGAGCTGTTTTTT. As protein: CSGQVGRTATGELFF.